The 21 T cell receptor beta chains below all came from one sample that was sequenced in a study of blood T cell repertoires in COVID-19. Clones were read by immunoSEQ multiplex PCR, and TCRdb kept only the in-frame ones, dropping some. The sample contains some 120,000 clones, about 80% of which appear only once. The sample consisted of peripheral blood. The receptors shown here come from a man in his 70s with active or convalescent COVID-19.

This chain uses TRBV18 with TRBJ1-4; 9 nucleotides align to TRBD1. Germline V gives CDR1 KGHSH, CDR2 LQKENI. The CDR3 totals 15 residues. V was pared by 3 bases and J by 7 bases, with 6 bases of the junction left unmatched. This chain's CDR3 is CASSPVNRGLEKLFF. The CDR3 coding sequence is TGTGCCAGCTCACCGGTTAACAGGGGGCTTGAAAAACTGTTTTTT. Looking up the rest from reference TRBV18 and TRBJ1-4 gives the full variable domain: NAGVMQNPRHLVRRRGQEARLRCSPMKGHSHVYWYRQLPEEGLKFMVYLQKENIIDESGMPKERFSAEFPKEGPSILRIQQVVRGDSAAYFCASSPVNRGLEKLFFGSGTQLSVL.

The chain employs TRBV7-6 and TRBJ1-5, with D unclear. Trimming stripped 4 bases from V and 7 bases from J, with 14 bases between. The CDR3 contains 14 residues. Per germline, CDR1 SGHVS and CDR2 FNYEAQ. Here the CDR3 reads CASSSQAGWQPQHF. The CDR3, as DNA: TGTGCCAGCAGCTCCCAGGCGGGGTGGCAGCCCCAGCATTTT.

This clone was found a few times. This rearrangement joins TRBV7-2 to TRBJ1-2; maybe TRBD1 (6 bases). The CDR3 is made up of 15 amino acids. CDR1 is SGHTA and CDR2 is FQGNSA in the germline V gene. Trimming removed 3 bases at V and 7 bases at J, with 18 bases between. The CDR3 nucleotides read TGTGCCAGCAGCTTGGACAGCCCCGCCTTTTCTGGCTACACCTTC. As protein: CASSLDSPAFSGYTF.

The chain couples TRBV5-5 to TRBJ2-7, with D maybe TRBD2 (6 bases). CDR3 size: 13 residues. Trimming pared 4 bases from V and 5 bases from J, leaving 13 bases between. Germline V gene data show CDR1 as SGHKS and CDR2 as YYEKEE (reference sequence). In DNA form, the CDR3 reads TGTGCCAGCAGCCGGAGGGCCGAGGACGAGCAGTACTTC. Encoded protein: CASSRRAEDEQYF.

This sequence joins TRBV5-1 and TRBJ1-6; maybe TRBD1 (5 bases). CDR3 size: 13 residues. Germline V gene data show CDR1 as SGHRS and CDR2 as YFSETQ. V gave up 2 bases and J gave up 6 bases, with 6 bases separating them. CDR3 protein: CASSLGANSPLHF. In nucleotides, the CDR3 is TGCGCCAGCAGCTTAGGGGCTAATTCACCCCTCCACTTT.

This chain joins TRBV7-3 and TRBJ1-6; TRBD1 matches at 9 bases. The length of the CDR3 is 15 residues. Germline V gene sequence: CDR1 SGHTA, CDR2 FQGTGA. The junction had 3 bases not matched to a gene; V was cut back by 2 bases and J by 7 bases. CDR3 amino acids: CASSLLGQGNSPLHF. In DNA, the CDR3 is TGTGCCAGCAGCTTACTAGGACAGGGGAATTCACCCCTCCACTTT.

The chain joins TRBV19 to TRBJ1-1; tentatively, D is TRBD1 (5 bases). Germline CDR1 reads LNHDA; CDR2 reads SQIVND (reference sequence). The length of the CDR3 is 14 residues. With 3 bases removed from V and 3 bases from J, the gap between germline ends came to 11 bases. CDR3 amino acids: CASSIPGLYTEAFF. The CDR3 DNA reads TGTGCCAGTAGTATCCCGGGACTTTACACTGAAGCTTTCTTT.

V usage is TRBV11-3 and J usage is TRBJ2-3; weak D call: TRBD1 (6 bases). The CDR3 covers 15 residues. The germline CDR1 and CDR2 sequences are SGHNT and YENEEA. V lost 1 base and J lost 4, with 12 bases in between. The CDR3 bases are TGTGCCAGCAGCTTAGGTGGGGGCCCCTCAGATACGCAGTATTTT. This sequence encodes CASSLGGGPSDTQYF.

The rearrangement uses TRBV19 and TRBJ1-1; 9 bases fit TRBD1. This CDR3 contains 14 residues. The V and J ends lost 5 bases and 4 bases, in that order; junction bases with no gene match: 5. CDR1 LNHDA and CDR2 SQIVND come from the germline V gene (reference sequence). CDR3 coding DNA: TGTGCCAGTAGTTTACAGGGGGCTGGCACTGAAGCTTTCTTT. It encodes CASSLQGAGTEAFF.

The chain recombines TRBV27 with TRBJ1-1, with 10 bases fitting TRBD1. The CDR3 has 15 amino acids. Looked up from germline, CDR1 is MNHEY and CDR2 is SMNVEV (reference sequence). V dropped 5 bases and J dropped 3; count of bases not matched to a gene: 6. This chain's CDR3 is CASSQRQGADTEAFF. DNA for the CDR3: TGTGCCAGCAGTCAAAGACAGGGGGCCGACACTGAAGCTTTCTTT.

The chain recombines TRBV5-8 with TRBJ2-3, with 9 positions matching TRBD2. The CDR3 covers 17 residues. Trimming removed 0 bases from V and 6 bases from J; junction bases left unmatched: 11. Germline V gene lookup returns CDR1 SGHTS and CDR2 YDEGEE. The CDR3 nucleotides read TGTGCCAGCAGCTTGGAAAGGGGCGGGGGGGCCATGGATACGCAGTATTTT. Translation gives CASSLERGGGAMDTQYF. The variable domain in full, completed from reference TRBV5-8 and TRBJ2-3, reads EAGVTQSPTHLIKTRGQQATLRCSPISGHTSVYWYQQALGLGLQFLLWYDEGEERNRGNFPPRFSGRQFPNYSSELNVNALELEDSALYLCASSLERGGGAMDTQYFGPGTRLTVL.

V gene TRBV6-5 combines with J gene TRBJ2-7; 9 positions agree with TRBD1. The ends lost 6 bases at V and 2 bases at J; junction bases unmatched: 5. This CDR3 has 14 residues. Germline lookup yields CDR1 MNHEY and CDR2 SVGAGI. The CDR3 is CASRKGQGPYEQYF. For the CDR3, the DNA is TGTGCCAGCAGGAAGGGACAGGGCCCCTACGAGCAGTACTTC.

The rearrangement joins TRBV10-3 to TRBJ2-5, with D possibly matching TRBD2 (7 bases). The CDR3 totals 14 residues. Germline CDR1 reads ENHRY; CDR2 reads SYGVKD. V was clipped by 3 bases and J by 4 bases, with 12 bases between them. CDR3 sequence (DNA): TGTGCCATCAGTGAAGGGGGGGGAAGAGAGACCCAGTACTTC. It is translated as CAISEGGGRETQYF.

The rearrangement links TRBV5-4 to TRBJ1-6; 9 bases agree with TRBD1. In germline, CDR1 is SGHNT, CDR2 YYREEE (reference sequence). The J segment lost 8 bases and the V segment lost 4 bases, leaving 16 bases of the junction unmatched. The CDR3 runs 18 residues. The CDR3 sequence is CASSRYRLNRGLDSPLHF. The DNA for the CDR3 is TGTGCCAGCAGCCGCTATAGATTGAACAGGGGGCTTGATTCACCCCTCCACTTT.

This chain uses TRBV7-2 with TRBJ2-1, with 9 bases fitting TRBD2. Trimming removed 5 bases from V and 8 bases from J; junction bases left unmatched: 10. Germline V CDR1 and CDR2: SGHTA, FQGNSA. There are 15 residues in the CDR3. The CDR3 DNA reads TGTGCCAGCAGCCCCCGAGGGCGGGAGGGACATGAGCAGTTCTTC. This codes for CASSPRGREGHEQFF.

The chain couples TRBV3-1 (or the pseudogene TRBV3-2) to TRBJ2-5, with TRBD2 matching over 7 bases. V lost 2 bases, J lost 5 bases, and 8 bases stayed unmatched. This CDR3 contains 15 residues. CDR1 LGHDT and CDR2 YNNKEL come from the germline V gene (reference sequence). CDR3 amino acids: CASSQPRLAGETQYF. The CDR3 DNA reads TGTGCCAGCAGCCAACCCCGACTAGCCGGGGAGACCCAGTACTTC.

The chain recombines TRBV9 with TRBJ1-2; 7 bases map to TRBD1. Germline V gives CDR1 SGDLS, CDR2 YYNGEE. This CDR3 is 14 amino acids long. V lost 3 bases and J lost 3; bases outside the gene matches: 5. CDR3 coding DNA: TGTGCCAGCAGCGCGAGGGGGCTCGACTATGGCTACACCTTC. It encodes CASSARGLDYGYTF.

The rearrangement joins TRBV7-6 to TRBJ1-5; 8 bases align to TRBD1. The J segment lost 7 bases and the V segment lost 5 bases, leaving 1 base of the junction unmatched. This CDR3 is 12 amino acids long. Germline CDR1 is SGHVS and CDR2 is FNYEAQ. The CDR3 sequence is CASSRQGQPQHF. Written as DNA, the CDR3 is TGTGCCAGCAGCCGACAGGGGCAGCCCCAGCATTTT. Looking up the rest from reference TRBV7-6 and TRBJ1-5 gives the full variable domain: GAGVSQSPRYKVTKRGQDVALRCDPISGHVSLYWYRQALGQGPEFLTYFNYEAQQDKSGLPNDRFSAERPEGSISTLTIQRTEQRDSAMYRCASSRQGQPQHFGDGTRLSIL.

The gene calls are TRBV11-2 and TRBJ1-1, with D unresolved. This CDR3 contains 13 residues. The germline V and J ends were trimmed by 5 bases and 2 bases, with 9 bases remaining between them. The germline V gene encodes CDR1 SGHAT and CDR2 FQNNGV. As DNA, the CDR3 is TGTGCCAGCAGCCAACTGTTTAACACTGAAGCTTTCTTT. Its protein product is CASSQLFNTEAFF.

J is TRBJ1-2 and V is TRBV5-4, with D unclear. Germline assignment: CDR1 SGHNT and CDR2 YYREEE (reference sequence). The V gene lost 2 bases and the J gene lost 2 bases, with 13 bases spanning the gap. The CDR3 contains 15 residues. This CDR3 reads CASSLGGNMNYGYTF. For the CDR3, the DNA is TGTGCCAGCAGCTTAGGAGGGAATATGAACTATGGCTACACCTTC. Full variable domain (missing parts from reference TRBV5-4 and TRBJ1-2): ETGVTQSPTHLIKTRGQQVTLRCSSQSGHNTVSWYQQALGQGPQFIFQYYREEENGRGNFPPRFSGLQFPNYSSELNVNALELDDSALYLCASSLGGNMNYGYTFGSGTRLTVV.

The chain has TRBV3-1 (or the pseudogene TRBV3-2) and TRBJ1-1; D unclear. V was cut by 3 bases and J by 10 bases, with 21 bases left in between. This CDR3 has 15 amino acids. The germline V gene encodes CDR1 LGHDT and CDR2 YNNKEL (reference sequence). The CDR3 spells CASSHEAGERHGAFF. The CDR3 DNA sequence: TGTGCCAGCAGCCATGAAGCGGGAGAACGCCACGGAGCTTTCTTT.